This TCR beta chain is drawn from a study of blood T cells in healthy people across ages (dated by TCRdb to 2015 to 2017). As for the study more broadly: In model experiments, template switching captured about one uniquely barcoded TCR beta cDNA molecule for every two T cells. Age-related changes in TCR beta repertoire diversity were measured in the study by deep sequencing normalized with unique cDNA molecular identifiers. Two additional independent replicas of 1 million unique cDNA reads from the same blood draw were analyzed for two donors (one aged 18 to 30 and one aged 80 or older). The donors were divided into four age groups: young (average around 15 years), middle-aged (about 40), aged (under 70) and long-lived (around 80). To avoid experimental bias, donors of different ages were randomly spread across the sequencing lanes.

The roughly 39 donors, aged 6 to 90 years, were systemically healthy Caucasian individuals from Russia. Each donor gave around 9 milliliters of peripheral blood, collected into EDTA-treated Vacutainer tubes. Ficoll-Paque density-gradient centrifugation was used to isolate PBMCs, with at least 6 million per sample. Total RNA, at least 5 micrograms per sample, was extracted from PBMCs with Trizol reagent. For every donor, an aliquot of PBMCs went through flow cytometry to measure the percentages of naive CD45RAhigh/CD27high T cells. Concerning this clonotype: Its antigen is unknown. Base qualities are not provided; no much larger clone lies one nucleotide away.

Overall study results and their limits: Since profiling was done on bulk unsorted PBMCs, naive and antigen-experienced compartments could not be conclusively compared. A strong correlation was found between observed TCR beta diversity and the percentage of naive T cells measured by flow cytometry. Donor CMV infection status was unknown, potentially confounding age-related changes in expanded clonotypes. Estimates of total diversity from one million sequenced T cells were regarded as lower bounds and underestimates. As age increased, observed TCR beta diversity per million T cells dropped in a roughly linear way, and a significant reduction was already evident by age 40. Compared with the aged group, the long-lived group had more naive CD4+ T cells, fewer expanded clones and increased TCR diversity, suggesting age selection.

Per the germline V gene, SGHRS is the CDR1 and YFSETQ is the CDR2. From the cysteine through the phenylalanine, the CDR3 covers 16 amino acids. The retained sequence is limited to the CDR3, 48 bases, with the frame set at the first base. Libraries were built with 5' RACE. The instrument given in TCRdb is Illumina HiSeq 2500. A second PCR of roughly 7 to 11 cycles was run with a J-beta primer mix and a sample-barcoded 5' primer. A unique molecular identifier was introduced onto each TCR beta cDNA molecule by a template-switch 5' adaptor carrying 12 random nucleotides. Each sample yielded at least 3 million CDR3-containing paired-end reads. First-strand cDNA was synthesized from all RNA with the Mint cDNA synthesis kit, primed by a TRBC-specific oligonucleotide. Following uracil-DNA glycosylase treatment, a first 18-cycle PCR with universal primers M1SS and BC2_uni_R was performed on all cDNA. As for the original processing: Normalization of each sample was performed by random selection of 1 million high-quality reads, each carrying a distinct molecular identifier. Instead of being binned into consensus sequences, reads with shared molecular identifiers were discarded. MiTCR, set to a Q25 quality threshold and the strictest error-elimination algorithm, was used for CDR3 identification, clonotype clustering and error correction. Lower-bound total TCR beta diversity was estimated with a nonparametric unseen species model using Euler transformation. TCRdb reworked the public reads: Q25 trimming with fastp, MiXCR clone assembly, productive beta chains retained. Rows are combined by CDR3 protein, so each entry shows the most common genes and DNA. What appears here as the V and J calls and clone size reflects TCRdb's work, not the paper's. This sample has around 1,600,000 distinct CDR3 sequences in its table, and roughly 43% of those were observed once. Over 3.5% of the sample rests with the top ten.

The source material was blood. The sequence was collected from a woman aged 18-29 years in good health. The rearranged chain carries TRBV5-1 and TRBJ2-5, with the D gene tentatively TRBD1 or TRBD2, based on 5 matching bases in each. The end of the DNA is better explained by TRBJ2-7, so the J call may be wrong. At the DNA level, the sequence is TGCGCCAGCAGCTTGTTAGTCGGGACGAGGACGTACGAGCAGTACTTC. The encoded protein is CASSLLVGTRTYEQYF.